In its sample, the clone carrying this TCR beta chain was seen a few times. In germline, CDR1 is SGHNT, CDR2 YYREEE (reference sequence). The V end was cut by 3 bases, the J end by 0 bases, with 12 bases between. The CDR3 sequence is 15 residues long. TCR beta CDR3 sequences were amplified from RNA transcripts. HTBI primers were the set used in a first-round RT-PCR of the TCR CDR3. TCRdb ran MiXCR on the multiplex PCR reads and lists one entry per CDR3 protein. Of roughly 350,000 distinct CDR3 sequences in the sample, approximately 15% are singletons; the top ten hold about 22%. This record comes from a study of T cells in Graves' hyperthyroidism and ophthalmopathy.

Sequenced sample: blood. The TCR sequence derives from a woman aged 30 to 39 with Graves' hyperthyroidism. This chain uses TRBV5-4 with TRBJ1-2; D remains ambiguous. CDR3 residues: CASSWRRESNYGYTF. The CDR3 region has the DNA TGTGCCAGCAGCTGGAGGCGGGAGTCTAACTATGGCTACACCTTC.